A selection of T cell receptor beta chains follows, all from one sample in a study of early T cells in non-severe SARS-CoV-2 infection. TCRdb reprocessed the 5' RACE reads with MiXCR, giving one entry per CDR3 protein. This sample has 50,000 to 70,000 distinct CDR3 sequences, with under 15% found just once. The sequenced sample was whole blood. These receptors were taken from an adult who was a healthcare worker with PCR-confirmed SARS-CoV-2 infection or an uninfected control (not recorded which). CDR3s include the opening cysteine and the closing phenylalanine or tryptophan. The order of the fields is V gene, J gene, D gene, clone size, CDR3 protein, CDR3 DNA. A D gene is named only where the DNA matches it firmly. Only some rows state a clone size, as once, few, many or a class for expanded clones.

v_gene: TRBV27; j_gene: TRBJ2-5; d_gene: TRBD2; abundance: .; CDR3aa: CASNPPPRGTSGDQETQYF; CDR3nt: TGTGCCAGCAACCCCCCACCCCGCGGGACTAGCGGGGACCAAGAGACCCAGTACTTC
v_gene: TRBV20-1; j_gene: TRBJ2-1; d_gene: .; abundance: .; CDR3aa: CSAGGGRVELFF; CDR3nt: TGCAGTGCCGGGGGTGGGCGGGTTGAGCTGTTCTTC
v_gene: TRBV7-9; j_gene: TRBJ1-5; d_gene: .; abundance: many; CDR3aa: CASSPRAGEEPQHF; CDR3nt: TGTGCCAGCAGCCCCCGCGCGGGGGAGGAGCCCCAGCATTTT
v_gene: TRBV18; j_gene: TRBJ1-1; d_gene: TRBD1; abundance: .; CDR3aa: CATSRGLNTEAFF; CDR3nt: TGTGCCACCTCCAGGGGGCTGAACACTGAAGCTTTCTTT
v_gene: TRBV7-9; j_gene: TRBJ1-4; d_gene: .; abundance: few; CDR3aa: CASSLRGTAATNEKLFF; CDR3nt: TGTGCCAGCAGCTTACGAGGGACGGCTGCAACTAATGAAAAACTGTTTTTT
v_gene: TRBV9; j_gene: TRBJ2-3; d_gene: .; abundance: many; CDR3aa: CASSVLMGGDTQYF; CDR3nt: TGTGCCAGCAGCGTTCTGATGGGGGGAGATACGCAGTATTTT
v_gene: TRBV29-1; j_gene: TRBJ1-4; d_gene: TRBD1; abundance: .; CDR3aa: CSVARSGTGNEKLFF; CDR3nt: TGCAGCGTCGCTAGATCCGGGACAGGGAATGAAAAACTGTTTTTT
v_gene: TRBV5-1; j_gene: TRBJ1-2; d_gene: TRBD1; abundance: .; CDR3aa: CASSSDRGSDTF; CDR3nt: TGCGCCAGCAGCTCAGACAGGGGGTCCGACACCTTC
v_gene: TRBV25-1; j_gene: TRBJ1-1; d_gene: .; abundance: few; CDR3aa: CASSIGGEAFF; CDR3nt: TGTGCCAGCAGCATCGGAGGTGAAGCTTTCTTT
v_gene: TRBV7-2; j_gene: TRBJ2-3; d_gene: TRBD1; abundance: .; CDR3aa: CASSSGIRGSDTQYF; CDR3nt: TGTGCCAGCAGCTCCGGGATCAGGGGGTCAGATACGCAGTATTTT
v_gene: TRBV10-3; j_gene: TRBJ2-3; d_gene: .; abundance: many; CDR3aa: CAISVQETDTQYF; CDR3nt: TGTGCCATCAGTGTCCAGGAGACAGATACGCAGTATTTT
v_gene: TRBV6-2/TRBV6-3; j_gene: TRBJ2-1; d_gene: .; abundance: many; CDR3aa: CASSYKDNEQFF; CDR3nt: TGTGCCAGCAGTTACAAGGACAATGAGCAGTTCTTC
v_gene: TRBV5-5; j_gene: TRBJ1-1; d_gene: .; abundance: many; CDR3aa: CASSLTTDTEAFF; CDR3nt: TGTGCCAGCAGCTTGACAACGGACACTGAAGCTTTCTTT
v_gene: TRBV20-1; j_gene: TRBJ1-5; d_gene: .; abundance: .; CDR3aa: CSASSFSGGNQPQHF; CDR3nt: TGCAGTGCTAGTAGTTTTTCTGGGGGCAATCAGCCCCAGCATTTT
v_gene: TRBV20-1; j_gene: TRBJ2-7; d_gene: TRBD2; abundance: many; CDR3aa: CSANLLGGLSSYEQYF; CDR3nt: TGCAGTGCCAATCTTCTCGGGGGGTTGAGCTCCTACGAGCAGTACTTC
v_gene: TRBV7-8; j_gene: TRBJ2-3; d_gene: TRBD2; abundance: .; CDR3aa: CASSLREGSTDTQYF; CDR3nt: TGTGCCAGCAGCTTAAGGGAGGGTAGCACAGATACGCAGTATTTT
v_gene: TRBV30; j_gene: TRBJ2-5; d_gene: .; abundance: .; CDR3aa: CAWNLGETQYF; CDR3nt: TGTGCCTGGAACCTGGGCGAGACCCAGTACTTC